What follows are 16 T cell receptor beta chains derived from one specimen sequenced in a study of shared clonotypes between healthy human individuals (dated by TCRdb to the early 2020s). CD8 naive samples were obtained by positive selection for CCR7 among CD45RO-negative cells, yielding a CD45RA+CCR7+ population from which TemRA cells were excluded. The receptor library was made with the immunoSEQ multiplex PCR assay. TCRdb took this table from immuneACCESS and kept in-frame rearrangements with V and J called. Such tables lack part of the clones; where checked against another copy, unresolved V genes explain under half of the gap, and the rest is unexplained. This sample comprises about 2 million clones, roughly 95% of them detected only once. 1.2% of the sample lies in the top ten. The sequenced material came from naive CD8+ T cells sorted from blood. In the paper's terms, the cell subset or site label means: CD45RA+CCR7+. The source of these receptors is a man aged 18-30 years in good health.

The chain recombines TRBV9 with TRBJ2-1; weak D call: TRBD1 (6 bases). Trimming pared 4 bases from V and 5 bases from J, leaving 10 bases between. Germline V lookup: CDR1 SGDLS, CDR2 YYNGEE. The CDR3 runs 13 residues. CDR3 coding DNA: TGTGCCAGCAGCAACAGACAGGACAATGAGCAGTTCTTC. Amino acids: CASSNRQDNEQFF. Complete variable domain (other parts from reference TRBV9 and TRBJ2-1): DSGVTQTPKHLITATGQRVTLRCSPRSGDLSVYWYQQSLDQGLQFLIQYYNGEERAKGNILERFSAQQFPDLHSELNLSSLELGDSALYFCASSNRQDNEQFFGPGTRLTVL.

This clone occurred once. The chain links TRBV15 to TRBJ1-5, with D maybe TRBD1 (5 bases). Germline assignment: CDR1 LNHNV and CDR2 YYDKDF (reference sequence). V dropped 0 bases and J dropped 6 bases, with 12 bases sitting between them. The CDR3 runs 15 residues. CDR3 residues: CATSRDRGKGQPQHF. The DNA for the CDR3 is TGTGCCACCAGCAGAGATCGGGGGAAGGGTCAGCCCCAGCATTTT. The full variable domain, rest sourced from reference TRBV15 and TRBJ1-5, is DAMVIQNPRYQVTQFGKPVTLSCSQTLNHNVMYWYQQKSSQAPKLLFHYYDKDFNNEADTPDNFQSRRPNTSFCFLDIRSPGLGDTAMYLCATSRDRGKGQPQHFGDGTRLSIL.

The CDR3 DNA follows: TGTGCCAGTACATCGGGCTTAGCGGGGTCCGGGGAGCTGTTTTTT. It translates to CASTSGLAGSGELFF. This rearrangement joins TRBV19 to TRBJ2-2; TRBD2 agrees at 8 bases. The trim removed 7 bases at V and 6 bases at J, leaving 10 bases unmatched. This CDR3 is 15 amino acids long. Germline CDR1 and CDR2: LNHDA and SQIVND (reference sequence).

J is TRBJ2-1 and V is TRBV30; D ambiguous. This CDR3 comprises 14 residues. CDR1 GTSNPN and CDR2 SVGIG come from the germline V gene (reference sequence). Trimming took off 4 bases at V and 7 bases at J, with 17 bases between the two ends. CDR3 sequence (DNA): TGTGCCTGGACTGATTCGTGGGGTAGAAATGAGCAGTTCTTC. It codes for CAWTDSWGRNEQFF.

In the case of this clone: A read error may account for a junction end that differs from germline. V gene TRBV6-1 combines with J gene TRBJ1-2, with D perhaps TRBD1 (5 bases). The CDR3 is 13 residues long. Germline V gene data show CDR1 as MNHNS and CDR2 as SASEGT. Written as DNA, the CDR3 is TGTGCCAGCAGAGAAGTAACAGGACTGGGCTACACCTTC. As protein: CASREVTGLGYTF.

In this sample, this clone turned up once. The J gene is TRBJ2-7, the V gene TRBV5-5; 7 positions match TRBD1. The germline V gene has CDR1 SGHKS and CDR2 YYEKEE (reference sequence). V shed 5 bases, J shed 0 bases, and the junction held 5 bases outside the gene matches. CDR3 length: 14 amino acids. CDR3 sequence (DNA): TGTGCCAGCAGGCATACAGGGGCCTCCTACGAGCAGTACTTC. This encodes CASRHTGASYEQYF.

In the case of this clone: Other DNA sequences from this sample encode an identical CDR3 as well. The J gene is TRBJ1-2, the V gene TRBV27, with TRBD1 as a possible D gene (6 bases). The CDR3 runs to 14 residues. With 2 bases removed from V and 2 bases from J, the gap between germline ends came to 9 bases. CDR1 is MNHEY and CDR2 is SMNVEV in the germline V gene (reference sequence). The CDR3 here is CASSLTGANYGYTF. Written as DNA, the CDR3 is TGTGCCAGCAGTTTAACGGGGGCAAACTATGGCTACACCTTC.

The rearrangement joins TRBV25-1 to TRBJ2-1; 8 bases line up with TRBD2. The germline CDR1 and CDR2 sequences are MGHDK and SYGVNS. This CDR3 region has 16 residues. V lost 5 bases and J lost 5; bases outside the gene matches: 11. In DNA, the CDR3 is TGTGCCAGCAGTTCAAGGGGTGGACTAGCTCACAATGAGCAGTTCTTC. Residues: CASSSRGGLAHNEQFF.

The chain is built from TRBV7-8 and TRBJ2-1; weak D call: TRBD1 (6 bases). This CDR3 region has 15 residues. Trimming removed 5 bases at V and 6 bases at J, with 17 bases between. The germline V gene has CDR1 SGHVS and CDR2 FQNEAQ. CDR3 nucleotide sequence: TGTGCCAGCAGCCTCGGACAGCCCCCAACCAATGAGCAGTTCTTC. It is translated as CASSLGQPPTNEQFF.

CDR3 in amino acids: CASSFGRYNEQFF. In DNA form, the CDR3 reads TGTGCCAGCAGCTTTGGCAGATACAATGAGCAGTTCTTC. V and J are TRBV11-2 and TRBJ2-1; D remains unclear. Trimming removed 3 bases at V and 4 bases at J, with 7 bases between. The length of the CDR3 is 13 residues. The V gene's germline CDR1 is SGHAT and CDR2 FQNNGV.

The genes are TRBV15 and TRBJ2-5; D possibly corresponds to TRBD1 (5 bases). Deletions cut 0 bases from V and 2 bases from J, with 10 bases between. Germline V gene sequence: CDR1 LNHNV, CDR2 YYDKDF (reference sequence). CDR3 size: 15 residues. The CDR3 DNA reads as TGTGCCACCAGCAGAGATCCTCAGGGACAAGAGACCCAGTACTTC. This codes for CATSRDPQGQETQYF.

V is TRBV7-2 and J is TRBJ2-3; 9 bases align to TRBD2. Trimming cost V 3 bases and J 0 bases; bases outside gene matches: 10. Germline CDR1 is SGHTA and CDR2 is FQGNSA. The CDR3 runs to 18 residues. The CDR3: CASSFWAGGKTSTDTQYF. The DNA of the CDR3 is TGTGCCAGCAGCTTTTGGGCGGGAGGGAAAACTAGCACAGATACGCAGTATTTT.

The CDR3 DNA is TGTGCCTGGACCGACAGCTATGGCTACACCTTC. It yields the protein CAWTDSYGYTF. The genes are TRBV30 and TRBJ1-2; possible D gene TRBD1, 5 bases. The CDR3 has 11 residues. From germline, CDR1 is GTSNPN and CDR2 SVGIG (reference sequence). Trimming pared 4 bases from V and 4 bases from J, leaving 7 bases between. Using reference TRBV30 and TRBJ1-2 for the parts outside the CDR3, the full variable domain is SQTIHQWPATLVQPVGSPLSLECTVEGTSNPNLYWYRQAAGRGLQLLFYSVGIGQISSEVPQNLSASRPQDRQFILSSKKLLLSDSGFYLCAWTDSYGYTFGSGTRLTVV.

This clone was counted once. The gene calls are TRBV29-1 and TRBJ1-1; D unresolved. The V end was cut by 3 bases, the J end by 5 bases, with 16 bases between. The CDR3 contains 14 residues. The germline V gene has CDR1 SQVTM and CDR2 ANQGSEA. CDR3 in amino acids: CSVDDGRERTEAFF. CDR3 coding DNA: TGCAGCGTTGATGACGGGAGGGAGAGGACTGAAGCTTTCTTT. Together with reference TRBV29-1 and TRBJ1-1, the CDR3 gives the full variable domain: SAVISQKPSRDICQRGTSLTIQCQVDSQVTMMFWYRQQPGQSLTLIATANQGSEATYESGFVIDKFPISRPNLTFSTLTVSNMSPEDSSIYLCSVDDGRERTEAFFGQGTRLTVV.

The chain links TRBV4-3 to TRBJ2-3, with D perhaps TRBD2 (6 bases). This CDR3 comprises 18 residues. The germline V gene has CDR1 LGHNA and CDR2 YSLEER. V gave up 0 bases and J gave up 3 bases, with 19 bases separating them. CDR3 bases: TGCGCCAGCAGCCAAGACGCTTTTGGGGGAGGAGGGACAGATACGCAGTATTTT. The encoded protein is CASSQDAFGGGGTDTQYF.

CDR3 amino acids: CASSPGTGGFNSPLHF. The CDR3 bases are TGTGCCAGCAGTCCGGGGACAGGGGGCTTTAATTCACCCCTCCACTTT. The J gene is TRBJ1-6, the V gene TRBV27; 12 bases map to TRBD1. Per germline, CDR1 MNHEY and CDR2 SMNVEV (reference sequence). The V segment lost 5 bases and the J segment 6 bases; nucleotides outside the gene matches: 5. CDR3 size: 16 residues.